Sequencing of this T cell receptor beta chain was carried out in a study of T cell repertoires in cytomegalovirus infection. The study, taken as a whole, reports: The ex vivo response was dominated by HLA-C-restricted CMV-specific TCR beta clonotypes.

Using its own MiXCR run on the reads, TCRdb lists one record per CDR3 protein. The sample shows under 150,000 distinct CDR3 sequences, 20% to 30% of them seen only once. This clonotype occurred a few times. As yet, its antigen is unknown. Germline CDR1 is MNHEY and CDR2 is SMNVEV (reference sequence). This CDR3 has 13 residues. V dropped 8 bases and J dropped 4 bases, with 14 bases sitting between them. Sequenced: PBMCs, sequenced either directly or after in vitro stimulation (not recorded which). The TCR originated in a human donor in good health (CMV status not recorded). Some clones in this sample may be carry-over from other donors' samples. The V call is TRBV27, the J call TRBJ1-2, with D uncertain. The DNA for the CDR3 is TGTGCCAGCCGTGTGTCGGAGGTCTATGGCTACACCTTC. It specifies CASRVSEVYGYTF.